This entry concerns a single T cell receptor (beta chain). This clone was seen a handful of times. Its antigen is currently not known. There are no base qualities to consult, and no much larger clone falls within one base. TCR CDR3 regions were amplified from genomic DNA by multiplex PCR using the deep immunoSEQ assay. Genomic DNA extracted from each cell subset was distributed evenly over all wells of several immunoSEQ 96-well plates, and each plate served as one replicate. Each replicate PCR for sorted subsets received approximately 220 ng genomic DNA, equal to about 30,000 T cell genomes. Purified libraries were measured with a Qubit 3.0 fluorometer, size-checked on a Bioanalyzer 2100, and measured again with the KAPA Library Quantification kit. Every immunoSEQ 96-well plate was sequenced on a separate single-read 150-cycle Illumina NextSeq 550 flow cell. Regarding the original processing steps: The immunoSEQ output contained only junctional sequences without quality scores, so filtering could not match that applied to full-length reads. Sequences were annotated with PyIR, a Python wrapper for IgBLAST v1.9, and V/J genes and CDR3 were assigned using IMGT germline references. Reads with weak V/J assignments (E-value above 1e-6), missing CDR3, stop codons, out-of-frame junctions, or ambiguous translated residues were removed. V3J clonotypes were defined as sequences sharing an identical inferred V gene, J gene, and CDR3 amino acid sequence. The percentage overlap between two repertoires was calculated by dividing the number of shared unique clonotypes by the size of the smaller repertoire. Repertoire richness was assessed with RTK rarefaction, the Chao1 estimator, and Recon v2.1 estimates of unobserved clonotypes. Generation probabilities for all TCRbeta clonotypes obtained by the gDNA method from a few donors were computed using OLGA. Imported from immuneACCESS, the table was reduced by TCRdb to in-frame sequences with V and J called. These copies leave out some clones; in studies compared against another copy, an unresolved V gene accounts for under half, and the cause of the remainder is not known. That table supplies the V and J calls and clone size; D and trimming were determined from the DNA. Here the sample has millions of clones; about 95% occur a single time. Roughly 1.1% of the sample rests with the top ten.

CD8 naive samples were CD45RO-negative cells positively selected for CCR7, giving a CD45RA+CCR7+ population that excluded TemRA cells. Donors were healthy HIV-negative adults with no recently reported acute infections or vaccinations. Every donor was a Caucasian adult living in Nashville, Tennessee, USA. After blood collection by leukapheresis, PBMCs were isolated using Ficoll-Histopaque density gradient centrifugation and then cryopreserved in the vapor phase of liquid nitrogen. Analytical flow cytometry was used to check the purity and quantity of each magnetically sorted T cell population. Genomic DNA was isolated from every sorted fraction and measured by UV absorbance on a Nanodrop 2000c. The data derive from a study of shared clonotypes between healthy human individuals (dated by TCRdb to about 2020). Regarding the study in general: A few men and a couple of women, aged 18 to 49 years, made up the cohort. For each donor, three plates each were used for CD4 naive and CD4 memory, two plates were used for CD8 naive, and one plate was used for CD8 memory. To estimate repertoire size and how much clonotypes are shared between individuals, the study performed deep sequencing of blood TCR repertoires from a few healthy adults. Libraries were prepared and TCR repertoires were sequenced by different laboratories using diverse techniques, in order to increase sequencing depth and limit assay-specific biases. Each donor's leukapheresis produced roughly between roughly 0.9 and 8.9 billion PBMCs.

The germline V and J ends show losses of 2 bases and 8 bases respectively, and no gene match explains 10 bases of the junction. Counted from cysteine to phenylalanine, this CDR3 has 17 amino acids. Of the read, only the CDR3 DNA is kept; its 51 bases are in frame from base 1. Taken from the germline V gene, the CDR1 and CDR2 loops are LGHNA and YSLEER. Here is what the overall study found, with its caveats: When several donors were compared, the shared fraction of clonotypes was about 5% for naive CD4, around 3.6% for naive CD8, about 2.4% for memory CD4, and approximately 0.4% for memory CD8. Only blood was sampled, and tissue TCR repertoires likely differ from those in blood. Rarefaction of sorted-subset datasets indicated incomplete sequencing despite the large sequencing depth. Clonotypes shared by all four sorted-subset donors showed higher generation probabilities than non-shared clonotypes. Pairwise subsampling led to the expectation that sequencing depth would affect the degree of clonotype sharing among donors. Because the study included a small number of donors, the genetic and exposure-history diversity represented was limited. Naive subsets generally had larger estimated clonotype richness than memory subsets.

This chain joins TRBV4-3 to TRBJ1-6, with TRBD1 matching 9 junction bases. The TCR was taken from a man between 18 and 29 years old in good health. Sequences were obtained from naive CD8+ T cells sorted from blood. The sample's cell subset or site label, in plain terms: CD45RA+CCR7+. The nucleotides read TGCGCCAGCAGCCAACAATCCCCGGGACAGGGACATTCACCCCTCCACTTT. This is translated as CASSQQSPGQGHSPLHF.